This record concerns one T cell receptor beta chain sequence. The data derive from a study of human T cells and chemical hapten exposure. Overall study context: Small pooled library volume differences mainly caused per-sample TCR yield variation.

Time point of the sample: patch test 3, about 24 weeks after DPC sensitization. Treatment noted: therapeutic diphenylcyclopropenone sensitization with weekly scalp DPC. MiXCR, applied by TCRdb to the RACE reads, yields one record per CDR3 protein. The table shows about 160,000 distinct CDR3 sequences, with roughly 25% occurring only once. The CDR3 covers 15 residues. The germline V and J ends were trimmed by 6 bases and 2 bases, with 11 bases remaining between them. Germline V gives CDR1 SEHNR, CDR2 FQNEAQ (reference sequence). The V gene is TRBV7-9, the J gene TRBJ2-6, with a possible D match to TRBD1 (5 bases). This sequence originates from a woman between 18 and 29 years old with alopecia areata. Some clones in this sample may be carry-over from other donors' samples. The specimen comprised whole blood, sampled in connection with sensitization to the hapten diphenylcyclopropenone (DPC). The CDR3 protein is CASSNRGPGANVLTF. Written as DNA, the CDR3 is TGTGCCAGCAGTAATAGGGGCCCTGGGGCCAACGTCCTGACTTTC.